What follows are 24 T cell receptor beta chains derived from one specimen sequenced in a study of T cell changes during pregnancy in multiple sclerosis (dated by TCRdb to about 2019). The library relied on the immunoSEQ multiplex PCR assay. Here the immuneACCESS table is served through TCRdb, limited to in-frame sequences with V and J called. Missing clones are a known gap in these copies; in checked studies unresolved V genes cover under half, and the rest lacks a known reason. The sample table holds approximately 50,000 clones, of which around 93% were seen once. The ten largest clones capture roughly 10% of the sample. The sample in question was CD8+ T cells from peripheral blood mononuclear cells, obtained after pregnancy. The receptors were gathered from a female donor with multiple sclerosis, enrolled in a pregnancy study.

CDR3 amino acids: CASSPSGDSGNTIYF. CDR3 coding DNA: TGTGCCAGCAGCCCCAGCGGGGACTCTGGAAACACCATATATTTT. The chain uses TRBV9 and TRBJ1-3; D not certain. This CDR3 region has 15 residues. V dropped 4 bases and J dropped 0 bases, with 11 bases sitting between them. Per germline, CDR1 SGDLS and CDR2 YYNGEE.

V usage is TRBV13 and J usage is TRBJ1-2; 7 nucleotides align to TRBD1. Germline assignment: CDR1 PRHDT and CDR2 FYEKMQ (reference sequence). Unmatched junction bases numbered 9, after V lost 1 base and J lost 7 bases. This CDR3 has 15 amino acids. As DNA, the CDR3 is TGTGCCAGCAGCTTAGTCGCGAAGGGGGCCTCTGGCTACACCTTC. It yields the protein CASSLVAKGASGYTF.

The chain has TRBV15 and TRBJ2-7; 7 positions match TRBD1. Germline V lookup: CDR1 LNHNV, CDR2 YYDKDF (reference sequence). Losses at the gene ends were 5 bases for V and 1 base for J; bases not matched to a gene: 8. The CDR3 is 15 amino acids. CDR3 DNA: TGTGCCACCAGCCACAGGGGCCCAGGGTCCTACGAGCAGTACTTC. Residues: CATSHRGPGSYEQYF.

V is TRBV11-3 and J is TRBJ1-5, with unresolved D. Germline CDR1 SGHNT, CDR2 YENEEA. The CDR3 has 12 amino acids. V lost 2 bases, J lost 6 bases, and 5 bases lay in between. CDR3 nucleotide sequence: TGTGCCAGCAGCTTAATCTTTCAGCCCCAGCATTTT. Translating gives CASSLIFQPQHF.

The V gene is TRBV4-2, the J gene TRBJ2-1; 9 positions match TRBD2. The CDR3 contains 16 residues. V was pared by 0 bases and J by 7 bases, with 7 bases of the junction left unmatched. Germline CDR1 reads LGHNA; CDR2 reads YNFKEQ. CDR3 nucleotides: TGTGCCAGCAGCCAAGATGAGGCGGGGGGGCATAATGAGCAGTTCTTC. Protein sequence: CASSQDEAGGHNEQFF.

The chain couples TRBV7-9 to TRBJ1-1, with a possible D match to TRBD1 (6 bases). The CDR3 length is 12 residues. CDR1 SEHNR and CDR2 FQNEAQ come from the germline V gene (reference sequence). V gave up 5 bases and J gave up 7 bases, with 11 bases separating them. CDR3 amino acids: CASSLGHLEAFF. For the CDR3, the DNA is TGTGCCAGCAGCCTGGGACACCTTGAAGCTTTCTTT. Supplemented by reference TRBV7-9 and TRBJ1-1, the full variable domain reads DTGVSQNPRHKITKRGQNVTFRCDPISEHNRLYWYRQTLGQGPEFLTYFQNEAQLEKSRLLSDRFSAERPKGSFSTLEIQRTEQGDSAMYLCASSLGHLEAFFGQGTRLTVV.

V usage is TRBV2 and J usage is TRBJ1-2; 7 nucleotides line up with TRBD1. Trimming at V came to 2 bases and at J to 3 bases, leaving 3 bases not matched to a gene. Germline loops: CDR1 SNHLY, CDR2 FYNNEI. This CDR3 has 14 residues. CDR3 bases: TGTGCCAGCAGTGAAAGGACAGGAGACTATGGCTACACCTTC. Translation: CASSERTGDYGYTF.

The CDR3 DNA follows: TGTGCCACCAGCAGAGACCGTACTAGCGGGGGGCCTCAAGAGACCCAGTACTTC. Its protein product is CATSRDRTSGGPQETQYF. V and J are TRBV15 and TRBJ2-5, with TRBD2 matching over 12 bases. Germline assignment: CDR1 LNHNV and CDR2 YYDKDF (reference sequence). With 0 bases clipped from V and 2 bases from J, the junction kept 7 bases outside the gene matches. The CDR3 consists of 18 residues.

The chain links TRBV20-1 to TRBJ2-3; no firm D call. Trimming shortened V by 0 bases and J by 6 bases, and 4 bases separated the two germline ends. This CDR3 comprises 11 residues. The germline CDR1 and CDR2 sequences are DFQATT and SNEGSKA (reference sequence). The CDR3: CSARDLDTQYF. The CDR3 DNA follows: TGCAGTGCTAGAGATCTGGATACGCAGTATTTT.

The rearrangement links TRBV18 to TRBJ1-1; 8 bases map to TRBD1. This CDR3 comprises 17 residues. Germline V gene data show CDR1 as KGHSH and CDR2 as LQKENI. Trimming removed 2 bases from V and 4 bases from J; junction bases left unmatched: 12. CDR3 bases: TGTGCCAGCTCACCAGACAGGGGACTCCGAATGGGCACTGAAGCTTTCTTT. Protein product: CASSPDRGLRMGTEAFF. The whole variable domain, remainder taken from reference TRBV18 and TRBJ1-1, is NAGVMQNPRHLVRRRGQEARLRCSPMKGHSHVYWYRQLPEEGLKFMVYLQKENIIDESGMPKERFSAEFPKEGPSILRIQQVVRGDSAAYFCASSPDRGLRMGTEAFFGQGTRLTVV.

This chain uses TRBV7-9 with TRBJ1-4; no firm D call. Germline lookup yields CDR1 SEHNR and CDR2 FQNEAQ (reference sequence). CDR3 size: 18 residues. V lost 0 bases to trimming and J lost 4 bases, with 18 bases between them. The CDR3 sequence is CASSLAQAEYGYNEKLFF. CDR3 DNA: TGTGCCAGCAGCTTAGCGCAGGCAGAATATGGATATAATGAAAAACTGTTTTTT.

This chain links TRBV11-2 with TRBJ2-1, with 8 bases lining up with TRBD2. The V gene's germline CDR1 is SGHAT and CDR2 FQNNGV. The CDR3 extends over 14 amino acids. Trimming at V came to 1 base and at J to 9 bases, leaving 5 bases not matched to a gene. CDR3 coding DNA: TGTGCCAGCAGCTTAGGAGCGGGGGCCAGTGAGCAGTTCTTC. It encodes CASSLGAGASEQFF.

The table lists this clone with a count of one. The CDR3 here is CASSPPSTGVVSYEQYF. CDR3 sequence (DNA): TGTGCCAGCAGCCCCCCATCGACAGGGGTCGTCTCCTACGAGCAGTACTTC. The chain couples TRBV12-1 to TRBJ2-7; TRBD1 was called by the table and not checked on the DNA. TRBV12-1 is a documented pseudogene. The CDR3 covers 17 residues.

The V gene is TRBV4-1, the J gene TRBJ2-1; 11 bases line up with TRBD2. The CDR3 is made up of 16 amino acids. The germline V gene encodes CDR1 MGHRA and CDR2 YSYEKL. V trimming: 4 bases; J trimming: 4 bases; junction bases outside the gene matches: 6. CDR3 region: CASSPVAGGLYNEQFF. Here the CDR3 DNA reads TGCGCCAGCAGCCCTGTAGCGGGGGGGTTATACAATGAGCAGTTCTTC.

This clone rates as medium-sized (0.01 to 0.1%). The chain couples TRBV10-1 to TRBJ1-1; TRBD1 is a possible D gene (5 bases). V dropped 2 bases and J dropped 3 bases, with 7 bases sitting between them. Germline CDR1 is WNHNN and CDR2 is SYGVQD (reference sequence). The CDR3 loop spans 13 amino acids. The DNA for the CDR3 is TGCGCCAGCAGTGAGGGGGACTACACTGAAGCTTTCTTT. Encoded protein: CASSEGDYTEAFF.

The chain links TRBV27 to TRBJ2-3; D unresolved. The CDR3 length is 11 residues. The germline V gene encodes CDR1 MNHEY and CDR2 SMNVEV (reference sequence). Trimming took 6 bases from V and 11 from J, leaving 12 bases between them. The CDR3 DNA follows: TGTGCCAGCAGCGGCGGATCACAGCAGTATTTT. Translating it yields CASSGGSQQYF.

The rearrangement links TRBV9 to TRBJ1-2, with TRBD1 as a possible D gene (6 bases). With 3 bases removed from V and 5 bases from J, the gap between germline ends came to 23 bases. Germline-derived CDR1 and CDR2 are SGDLS and YYNGEE. The CDR3 length is 17 residues. The chain's CDR3 is CASSASKMGGRLYGYTF. In DNA, the CDR3 is TGTGCCAGCAGCGCATCGAAGATGGGGGGGCGGTTGTATGGCTACACCTTC.

This chain connects TRBV28 to TRBJ2-1; TRBD2 agrees at 7 bases. This CDR3 comprises 14 residues. The germline V gene has CDR1 MDHEN and CDR2 SYDVKM. With 1 base clipped from V and 12 bases from J, the junction kept 9 bases outside the gene matches. CDR3 sequence: CASSLSSGGLGQFF. The CDR3 nucleotides are TGTGCCAGCAGTTTATCCTCGGGAGGCCTTGGGCAGTTCTTC.

The genes are TRBV9 and TRBJ1-5; D may be TRBD1 (5 bases). From germline, CDR1 is SGDLS and CDR2 YYNGEE. This CDR3 is 15 amino acids long. Trimming removed 3 bases from V and 7 bases from J, with 17 bases in between. The CDR3: CASSAGGGAGQPQHF. The CDR3 DNA sequence: TGTGCCAGCAGCGCCGGCGGAGGGGCAGGGCAGCCCCAGCATTTT.

J is TRBJ1-2 and V is TRBV11-2; 7 positions match TRBD1. The germline gives CDR1 SGHAT, CDR2 FQNNGV. J lost 4 bases, V lost 0 bases, and 8 bases had no gene match. The length of the CDR3 is 16 residues. The DNA of the CDR3 is TGTGCCAGCAGCTTAGACGGACAGGCGGCACTCTATGGCTACACCTTC. Amino acid sequence: CASSLDGQAALYGYTF.

V gene TRBV2 combines with J gene TRBJ1-5; D may be TRBD1 (5 bases). The germline gives CDR1 SNHLY, CDR2 FYNNEI. This CDR3 region has 15 residues. V was cut by 4 bases and J by 3 bases, with 13 bases left in between. The CDR3 DNA reads as TGTGCCAGCAGTGGTCATATTGGGGCCAATCAGCCCCAGCATTTT. It codes for CASSGHIGANQPQHF. Together with reference TRBV2 and TRBJ1-5, the CDR3 gives the full variable domain: EPEVTQTPSHQVTQMGQEVILRCVPISNHLYFYWYRQILGQKVEFLVSFYNNEISEKSEIFDDQFSVERPDGSNFTLKIRSTKLEDSAMYFCASSGHIGANQPQHFGDGTRLSIL.

This clone was counted once. The rearrangement uses TRBV7-3 and TRBJ2-7; 13 bases line up with TRBD2. Germline lookup yields CDR1 SGHTA and CDR2 FQGTGA. The CDR3 is made up of 14 amino acids. The V gene end was trimmed by 5 bases and the J gene end by 6 bases; junction bases not matched to a gene: 4. CDR3 DNA: TGTGCCAGCAGCACTAGCGGGGGGGCCGGCGAGCAGTACTTC. Its translation is CASSTSGGAGEQYF.

The chain uses TRBV4-1 and TRBJ1-5; TRBD1 is a possible D gene (5 bases). V lost 4 bases and J 3 bases, leaving 16 bases between the germline ends. From germline, CDR1 is MGHRA and CDR2 YSYEKL. CDR3 length: 16 residues. The CDR3 loop reads CASSPVGGADNQPQHF. The CDR3, as DNA: TGCGCCAGCAGCCCAGTGGGGGGAGCGGACAATCAGCCCCAGCATTTT.

The V call is TRBV4-1, the J call TRBJ2-7, with no clear D. CDR1 is MGHRA and CDR2 is YSYEKL in the germline V gene. Trimming cost V 2 bases and J 7 bases, with 15 bases left between them. The length of the CDR3 is 14 residues. CDR3 residues: CASSQQGVLTEQYF. The CDR3 nucleotides are TGCGCCAGCAGCCAACAAGGAGTCCTAACGGAGCAGTACTTC.